This TCR beta chain was retrieved from a study of vaccination effects on CD4 cells after COVID-19. Whole-study findings and limits: Both infection-induced and vaccine-induced clones contracted markedly at late post-vaccination timepoints.

Ahead of sequencing, the ViraFEST assay grew antigen-specific CD4+ T cells using viral peptide pools. The culture ran for approximately 9 days before CD4+ T cells were isolated. Two doses of either BNT162b2 or mRNA-1273 were given to each participant. Half the medium was swapped for IL-2 medium on days 3 and 7. The assay was immunoSEQ multiplex PCR, and TCRdb's table has in-frame clones only and misses some. The sample consists of about 66,000 clones, around three quarters of them appearing once. The V end lost 1 base, the J end lost 5 bases, and 14 bases lay between the germline ends. The CDR3 runs to 15 residues. Germline CDR1 reads MGHDK; CDR2 reads SYGVNS. For this clone: No antigen is known for it.

The V call is TRBV25-1, the J call TRBJ2-5, with a weak D call TRBD2 (5 bases). Sequenced material: CD4+ T cells from PBMCs cultured with HCoV-OC43 spike peptides, taken after COVID-19 vaccination. Subset denoted: HCoV-OC43 spike overlapping peptide pool stimulation. The TCR was taken from a human donor who received a COVID-19 vaccine. The CDR3 bases are TGTGCCAGCAGTGAATCTAGCACCCTGAGGGAGACCCAGTACTTC. This codes for CASSESSTLRETQYF.